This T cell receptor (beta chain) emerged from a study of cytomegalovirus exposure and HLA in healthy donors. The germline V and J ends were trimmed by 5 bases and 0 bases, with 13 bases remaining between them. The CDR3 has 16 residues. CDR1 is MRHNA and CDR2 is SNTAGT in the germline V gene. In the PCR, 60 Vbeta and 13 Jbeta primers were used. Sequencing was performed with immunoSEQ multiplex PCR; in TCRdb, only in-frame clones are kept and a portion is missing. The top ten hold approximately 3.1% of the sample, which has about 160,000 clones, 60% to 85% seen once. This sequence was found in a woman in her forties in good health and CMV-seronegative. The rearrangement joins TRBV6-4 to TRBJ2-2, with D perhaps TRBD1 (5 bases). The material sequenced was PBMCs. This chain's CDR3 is CASSRQPLPNTGELFF. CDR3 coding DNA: TGTGCCAGCAGTAGACAGCCCCTGCCGAACACCGGGGAGCTGTTTTTT.